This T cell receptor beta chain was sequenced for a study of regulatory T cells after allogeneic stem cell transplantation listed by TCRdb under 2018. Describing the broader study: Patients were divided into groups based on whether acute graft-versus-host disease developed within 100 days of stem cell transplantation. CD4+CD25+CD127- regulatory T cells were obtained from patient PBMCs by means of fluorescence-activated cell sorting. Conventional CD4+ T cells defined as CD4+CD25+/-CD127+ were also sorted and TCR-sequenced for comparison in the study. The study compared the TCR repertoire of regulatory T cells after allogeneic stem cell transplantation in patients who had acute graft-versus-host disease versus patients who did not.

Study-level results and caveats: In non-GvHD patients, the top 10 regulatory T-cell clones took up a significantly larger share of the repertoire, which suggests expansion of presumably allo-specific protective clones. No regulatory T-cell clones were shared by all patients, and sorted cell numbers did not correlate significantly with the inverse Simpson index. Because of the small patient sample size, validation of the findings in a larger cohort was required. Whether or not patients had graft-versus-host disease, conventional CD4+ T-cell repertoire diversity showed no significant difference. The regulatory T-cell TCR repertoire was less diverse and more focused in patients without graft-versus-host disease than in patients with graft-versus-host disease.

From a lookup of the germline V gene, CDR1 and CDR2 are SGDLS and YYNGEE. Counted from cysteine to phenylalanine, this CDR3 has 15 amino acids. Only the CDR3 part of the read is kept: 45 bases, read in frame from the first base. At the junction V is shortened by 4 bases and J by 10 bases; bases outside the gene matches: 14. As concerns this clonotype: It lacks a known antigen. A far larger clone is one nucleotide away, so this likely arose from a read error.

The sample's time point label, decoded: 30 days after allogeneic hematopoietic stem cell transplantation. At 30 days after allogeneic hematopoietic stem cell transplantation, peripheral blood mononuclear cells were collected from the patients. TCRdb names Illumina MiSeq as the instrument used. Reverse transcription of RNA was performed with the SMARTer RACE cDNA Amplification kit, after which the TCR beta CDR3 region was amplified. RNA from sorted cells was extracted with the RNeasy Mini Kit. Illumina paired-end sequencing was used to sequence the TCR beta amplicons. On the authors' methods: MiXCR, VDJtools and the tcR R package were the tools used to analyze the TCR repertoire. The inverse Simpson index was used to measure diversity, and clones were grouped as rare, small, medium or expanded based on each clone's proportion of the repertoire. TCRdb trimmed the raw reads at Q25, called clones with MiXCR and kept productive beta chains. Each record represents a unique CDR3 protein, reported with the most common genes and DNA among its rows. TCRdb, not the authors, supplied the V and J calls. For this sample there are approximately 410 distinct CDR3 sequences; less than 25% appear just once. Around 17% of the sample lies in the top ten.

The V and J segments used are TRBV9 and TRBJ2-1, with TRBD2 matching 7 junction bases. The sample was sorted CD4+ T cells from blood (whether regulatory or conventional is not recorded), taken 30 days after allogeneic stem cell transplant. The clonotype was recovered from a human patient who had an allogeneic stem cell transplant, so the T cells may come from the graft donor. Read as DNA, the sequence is TGTGCCAGCAGCCCTAGCGGAGGGTACTCCTACGAGCAGTTCTTC. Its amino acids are CASSPSGGYSYEQFF.